This T cell receptor beta chain stems from a study of HIV-infected children after antiretroviral therapy interruption. About the research overall: In continuous treatment, analyzed samples were from weeks 0, 48 and 150.

Unique molecular identifiers were included in an RNA-based 3' RACE TCR library. TCRdb called the 3' RACE reads again in MiXCR, with one record for every CDR3 protein. The sample lists more than 85,000 distinct CDR3 sequences, around 6.9% occurring once. The treatment is: PENTA 11 planned treatment interruption arm or continuous ART arm. Participants had taken at least three-drug ART for at least 24 weeks. Samples needed at least 5 million viable cryopreserved PBMCs. The CDR3 covers 11 residues. V was shortened by 3 bases and J by 5 bases, with 6 bases between the two germline ends. Germline V gene lookup returns CDR1 DFQATT and CDR2 SNEGSKA (reference sequence).

Sequenced material: CD45RA+ CD4+ T cells from PBMCs, pooled from several time points, taken from a donor given antiretroviral therapy, either interrupted or continuous. Subset in this sample: naive CD4+ CD45RA+ CD45RO- T cells. The receptor was isolated from a pool of human donors with HIV. This chain joins TRBV20-1 and TRBJ2-3; a possible D gene is TRBD2 (6 bases). The CDR3 spells CSARGGDTQYF. The CDR3 DNA reads TGCAGTGCTAGGGGGGGAGATACGCAGTATTTT.